This record looks at one TCR beta chain sequence and its context. This sample is part of a study of blood T cell repertoires in COVID-19. The wider study: T cells, B-cell-depleted T cells, or PBMCs supplied cDNA or gDNA.

The V gene's germline CDR1 is MNHEY and CDR2 SVGAGI. V lost 8 bases and J 11 bases, leaving 16 bases between the germline ends. CDR3 length: 13 residues. Original data processing: The authors estimated nucleated cell counts from reference gene primer amplification. Data came from immunoSEQ multiplex PCR; TCRdb stores just in-frame clones and leaves some out. D and trimming were read from the DNA, whereas the V and J calls and clone size are those reported in that table. The table shows tens of thousands of clones, with around 90% occurring only once. This clonotype originated in a woman older than 75 with acute or convalescent COVID-19. The sequenced sample consisted of peripheral blood. This rearrangement joins TRBV6-5 to TRBJ1-6; D not resolved. CDR3: CASRLTERAPLHF. In DNA, the CDR3 is TGTGCCAGCCGACTGACCGAGAGGGCACCCCTCCACTTT.